What follows are 31 T cell receptor beta chains derived from one specimen sequenced in a study of T-cell reconstitution after alpha-beta-depleted transplantation in children. TCRbeta library construction was performed incorporating unique molecular identifiers. TCRdb re-called the PCR reads through MiXCR, storing one row per CDR3 protein. The sample lists 700,000 or so distinct CDR3 sequences, roughly 14% occurring once. The starting material was PBMCs, obtained before TCRalphabeta/CD19-depleted stem cell transplant. These receptors originate from a girl aged 2-10 years with congenital amegakaryocytic thrombocytopenia, due to receive a stem cell transplant.

In this sample, this clonotype turned up a few times. The rearrangement links TRBV5-1 to TRBJ1-1; TRBD1 is a possible D gene (6 bases). The CDR3 is 13 residues long. Trimming left V 2 bases short and J 8 bases short, with 13 bases between. Germline V gene data show CDR1 as SGHRS and CDR2 as YFSETQ. CDR3 in amino acids: CASSLGGSAEAFF. The CDR3 nucleotides read TGCGCCAGCAGCTTAGGGGGGTCGGCCGAAGCTTTCTTT. Variable domain in full (rest from reference TRBV5-1 and TRBJ1-1): KAGVTQTPRYLIKTRGQQVTLSCSPISGHRSVSWYQQTPGQGLQFLFEYFSETQRNKGNFPGRFSGRQFSNSRSEMNVSTLELGDSALYLCASSLGGSAEAFFGQGTRLTVV.

The J gene is TRBJ1-3, the V gene TRBV23-1, with D hard to call. TRBV23-1 is classed as an ORF, of uncertain function. Trimming stripped 1 base from V and 5 bases from J, with 15 bases between. The CDR3 consists of 16 residues. CDR3 nucleotide sequence: TGCGCCAGCAGTCAATTTTACGTTCTGGGTCGAAACACCATATATTTT. Its translation is CASSQFYVLGRNTIYF.

The CDR3 here is CASSALTGTYGYTF. The CDR3 nucleotides are TGTGCCAGCAGTGCACTCACAGGGACCTATGGCTACACCTTC. The J gene is TRBJ1-2, the V gene TRBV6-1, with D possibly being TRBD1 (6 bases). Germline CDR1 is MNHNS and CDR2 is SASEGT. This CDR3 comprises 14 residues. Trimming shortened V by 4 bases and J by 4 bases, and 13 bases separated the two germline ends.

This clonotype was picked up many times. The chain has TRBV3-1 and TRBJ2-1; TRBD1 might be the D (6 bases). V was clipped by 4 bases and J by 7 bases, with 8 bases between them. The CDR3 length is 12 residues. Germline V gives CDR1 LGHDT, CDR2 YNNKEL (reference sequence). The CDR3 sequence is CASSRQGNEQFF. The DNA of the CDR3 is TGTGCCAGCAGCCGCCAGGGGAATGAGCAGTTCTTC.

There are many counts of this clonotype. This chain joins TRBV5-1 and TRBJ1-3; TRBD1 might be the D (6 bases). CDR1 and CDR2 from the germline V gene are SGHRS and YFSETQ. This CDR3 region has 15 residues. The germline V and J ends were trimmed by 4 bases and 0 bases, with 11 bases remaining between them. This CDR3 is CASSPGQSSGNTIYF. The CDR3 nucleotides read TGCGCCAGCAGCCCTGGACAGAGCTCTGGAAACACCATATATTTT. The full variable domain, with the rest looked up from reference TRBV5-1 and TRBJ1-3, is KAGVTQTPRYLIKTRGQQVTLSCSPISGHRSVSWYQQTPGQGLQFLFEYFSETQRNKGNFPGRFSGRQFSNSRSEMNVSTLELGDSALYLCASSPGQSSGNTIYFGEGSWLTVV.

This clonotype was recorded many times. The chain uses TRBV15 and TRBJ2-2; 9 bases are shared with TRBD2. The ends lost 4 bases at V and 8 bases at J; junction bases unmatched: 11. This CDR3 is 16 amino acids long. CDR1 LNHNV and CDR2 YYDKDF come from the germline V gene (reference sequence). The CDR3 reads CATSTTSGPRKGELFF. CDR3 DNA sequence: TGTGCCACCAGCACGACTAGCGGACCTAGGAAAGGGGAGCTGTTTTTT.

This clonotype appeared a few times. The chain joins TRBV7-2 to TRBJ2-3; D unresolved. Trimming took 0 bases from V and 5 from J, leaving 9 bases between them. The CDR3 is 14 residues long. Germline CDR1 reads SGHTA; CDR2 reads FQGNSA. CDR3 nucleotide sequence: TGTGCCAGCAGCTTAGCGACCCGGAGAGATACGCAGTATTTT. This codes for CASSLATRRDTQYF.

The CDR3 DNA sequence: TGTGCCAGCAGCCGAAGGGGACGAGATACGCAGTATTTT. This sequence encodes CASSRRGRDTQYF. The J gene is TRBJ2-3, the V gene TRBV3-1; perhaps D is TRBD1 or TRBD2 (5 bases each). Germline V gene lookup returns CDR1 LGHDT and CDR2 YNNKEL (reference sequence). CDR3 length: 13 residues. Trimming pared 4 bases from V and 5 bases from J, leaving 10 bases between.

This clonotype appeared a few times. The chain employs TRBV28 and TRBJ2-2, with D unclear. V was trimmed by 7 bases and J by 6 bases, leaving 9 bases between them. The CDR3 is 12 residues long. The V gene's germline CDR1 is MDHEN and CDR2 SYDVKM. The CDR3 DNA is TGTGCCAGCACCCTATTCCCCGGGGAGCTGTTTTTT. Translating gives CASTLFPGELFF.

The rearrangement joins TRBV5-1 to TRBJ2-5, with D possibly called TRBD1 or TRBD2 (5 bases each). Deletions cut 0 bases from V and 4 bases from J, with 16 bases between. This CDR3 spans 16 amino acids. From germline, CDR1 is SGHRS and CDR2 YFSETQ. This CDR3 is CASSLGLASGRETQYF. Here the CDR3 DNA reads TGCGCCAGCAGCTTGGGTCTAGCCTCAGGGCGAGAGACCCAGTACTTC.

This chain uses TRBV20-1 with TRBJ1-2; D possibly corresponds to TRBD1 (6 bases). V lost 6 bases, J lost 8 bases, and 13 bases lay in between. The CDR3 contains 11 residues. Looked up from germline, CDR1 is DFQATT and CDR2 is SNEGSKA (reference sequence). CDR3 protein: CSATGAGGYTF. The CDR3 DNA reads as TGCAGTGCAACGGGGGCGGGAGGCTACACCTTC.

This clonotype was counted at least ten times. V and J are TRBV5-5 and TRBJ2-5; D is uncertain. The germline V and J ends were trimmed by 2 bases and 5 bases, with 13 bases remaining between them. CDR1 is SGHKS and CDR2 is YYEKEE in the germline V gene (reference sequence). The length of the CDR3 is 14 residues. The CDR3 DNA reads TGTGCCAGCAGCTTAGGCCAATCGAGGGAGACCCAGTACTTC. Protein product: CASSLGQSRETQYF.

A remark on this clonotype: A much bigger clone sits one base away, suggesting this may be a read error. In nucleotides, the CDR3 is TGCGCCAGCAGCCAAATCTGGAGCGCTAGACCTTACGAGCAGTACTTC. This encodes CASSQIWSARPYEQYF. The chain links TRBV4-1 to TRBJ2-7; D call uncertain. The V end lost 2 bases, the J end lost 4 bases, and 18 bases lay between the germline ends. Germline lookup yields CDR1 MGHRA and CDR2 YSYEKL. CDR3 length: 16 amino acids.

In its sample, this clonotype was seen once. Just one base apart from a much larger clone, this may be a read error. The missing conserved phenylalanine or tryptophan at the end of this CDR3 makes a read error likely. The V and J genes are TRBV20-1 and TRBJ1-1, with D perhaps TRBD1 (5 bases). CDR1 is DFQATT and CDR2 is SNEGSKA in the germline V gene (reference sequence). V lost 4 bases and J 3 bases, leaving 12 bases between the germline ends. The CDR3 loop spans 13 amino acids. The CDR3 protein is CSANPGVDTEAFL. CDR3 nucleotides: TGCAGTGCTAACCCGGGGGTGGACACTGAAGCTTTCTTA.

The table lists this clonotype with a few counts. The V gene is TRBV7-8, the J gene TRBJ2-1; 11 bases match TRBD2. The CDR3 runs to 16 residues. J lost 4 bases, V lost 5 bases, and 7 bases had no gene match. Germline assignment: CDR1 SGHVS and CDR2 FQNEAQ. CDR3 sequence: CASSKQLAGAYNEQFF. The CDR3 DNA reads TGTGCCAGCAGCAAACAACTAGCGGGAGCGTACAATGAGCAGTTCTTC. The full variable domain, with the rest looked up from reference TRBV7-8 and TRBJ2-1, is GAGVSQSPRYKVAKRGQDVALRCDPISGHVSLFWYQQALGQGPEFLTYFQNEAQLDKSGLPSDRFFAERPEGSVSTLKIQRTQQEDSAVYLCASSKQLAGAYNEQFFGPGTRLTVL.

V usage is TRBV12-3 or TRBV12-4 and J usage is TRBJ2-7; 10 bases map to TRBD1. V lost 5 bases, J lost 3 bases, and 7 bases stayed unmatched. CDR3 length equals 15 residues. The CDR3 loop is CASSLPGQGIYEQYF. The DNA for the CDR3 is TGTGCCAGCAGTCTCCCGGGACAGGGGATCTACGAGCAGTACTTC.

CDR3 nucleotide sequence: TGTGCCAGCAGTTTAGGACAGGCTGGCGACGAGCAGTACTTC. This translates into CASSLGQAGDEQYF. J is TRBJ2-7 and V is TRBV12-3 or TRBV12-4, with TRBD1 as a possible D gene (6 bases). The CDR3 has 14 residues. V gave up 1 base and J gave up 5 bases, with 12 bases separating them.

The rearrangement uses TRBV12-5 and TRBJ2-4; D gene uncertain. This CDR3 contains 11 residues. V gave up 3 bases and J gave up 6 bases, with 3 bases separating them. Per the germline V gene, CDR1 is LGHNT and CDR2 is FRNRAP. CDR3 protein: CASGFRNIQYF. In nucleotides, the CDR3 is TGTGCTAGTGGTTTTAGAAACATTCAGTACTTC.

This chain uses TRBV12-3 or TRBV12-4 with TRBJ1-5; TRBD1 is a possible D gene (6 bases). The CDR3 contains 14 residues. The germline V and J ends were trimmed by 3 bases and 7 bases, with 13 bases remaining between them. The CDR3 sequence is CASSFHRDGQPQHF. Here the CDR3 DNA reads TGTGCCAGCAGTTTCCACAGGGACGGGCAGCCCCAGCATTTT.

This clonotype has at least ten counts. The rearrangement links TRBV20-1 to TRBJ1-3; TRBD1 might be the D (6 bases). The ends were cut back, 6 bases at V and 2 bases at J, with 14 bases in the middle. This CDR3 contains 14 residues. Germline assignment: CDR1 DFQATT and CDR2 SNEGSKA (reference sequence). The DNA for the CDR3 is TGCAGTGCCACAAGGGCAGGGGCTGGAAACACCATATATTTT. Encoded protein: CSATRAGAGNTIYF.

There are many counts of this clonotype. This chain connects TRBV12-3 or TRBV12-4 to TRBJ1-1, with 7 bases matching TRBD1. CDR3 length: 15 residues. With 5 bases clipped from V and 6 bases from J, the junction kept 12 bases outside the gene matches. The CDR3 sequence: CASSPRLGTGAEAFF. The CDR3 nucleotides read TGTGCCAGCAGTCCCAGGTTGGGTACAGGGGCTGAAGCTTTCTTT.

The table lists this clonotype with a few counts. The rearrangement links TRBV14 to TRBJ2-1; D is unresolved. Germline V gene data show CDR1 as SGHDN and CDR2 as FVKESK. This CDR3 comprises 15 residues. V lost 0 bases and J 3 bases, leaving 9 bases between the germline ends. The chain's CDR3 is CASSQDLGYYNEQFF. CDR3 DNA: TGTGCCAGCAGCCAAGATTTGGGTTACTACAATGAGCAGTTCTTC.

This clonotype was counted only a few times. The V and J genes are TRBV7-9 and TRBJ1-1, with D possibly matching TRBD1 (6 bases). This CDR3 is 16 amino acids long. Deletions cut 5 bases from V and 0 bases from J, with 16 bases between. The germline V gene has CDR1 SEHNR and CDR2 FQNEAQ (reference sequence). The CDR3 reads CASSLPGQLMNTEAFF. As DNA, the CDR3 is TGTGCCAGCAGCCTACCGGGACAACTGATGAACACTGAAGCTTTCTTT.

This chain connects TRBV29-1 to TRBJ2-2; D ambiguous. CDR1 is SQVTM and CDR2 is ANQGSEA in the germline V gene. CDR3 size: 12 residues. With 1 base removed from V and 5 bases from J, the gap between germline ends came to 5 bases. CDR3 region: CSVEVVTGELFF. The DNA of the CDR3 is TGCAGCGTTGAAGTAGTTACCGGGGAGCTGTTTTTT.

This clonotype was seen at least ten times. The rearrangement joins TRBV9 to TRBJ1-1; TRBD1 matches 7 bases. The CDR3 runs to 14 residues. The ends lost 0 bases at V and 4 bases at J; junction bases unmatched: 3. Germline CDR1 reads SGDLS; CDR2 reads YYNGEE. CDR3 protein: CASSVGQGATEAFF. CDR3 nucleotides: TGTGCCAGCAGCGTAGGACAGGGCGCCACTGAAGCTTTCTTT.

This clonotype turned up a few times. J is TRBJ2-1 and V is TRBV4-1, with 7 bases aligning to TRBD2. Germline CDR1 reads MGHRA; CDR2 reads YSYEKL. The V segment lost 1 base and the J segment 3 bases; nucleotides outside the gene matches: 6. CDR3 length: 16 residues. DNA of the CDR3: TGCGCCAGCAGCCAAGCTACGGGACTAATCTACAATGAGCAGTTCTTC. This sequence encodes CASSQATGLIYNEQFF.

This clonotype was recorded a few times. This chain connects TRBV3-1 to TRBJ2-1; 7 bases fit TRBD2. Trimming cost V 1 base and J 7 bases; bases outside gene matches: 19. The CDR3 runs 19 residues. In germline, CDR1 is LGHDT, CDR2 YNNKEL (reference sequence). The CDR3 DNA follows: TGTGCCAGCAGCCAAGTTTTGGCTAGCGGACGGGGATTAAATAATGAGCAGTTCTTC. It codes for CASSQVLASGRGLNNEQFF.

In this sample, this clonotype turned up a few times. V is TRBV7-6 and J is TRBJ2-7, with 7 positions matching TRBD2. The trim removed 3 bases at V and 1 base at J, leaving 12 bases unmatched. Germline V CDR1 and CDR2: SGHVS, FNYEAQ. This CDR3 has 17 residues. Written as DNA, the CDR3 is TGTGCCAGCAGCTTCCTCCCCGGACTAGTCGAGTCCTACGAGCAGTACTTC. This codes for CASSFLPGLVESYEQYF.

The chain is built from TRBV12-5 and TRBJ1-2, with a possible D match to TRBD1 (5 bases). V was cut by 0 bases and J by 2 bases, with 13 bases left in between. Looked up from germline, CDR1 is LGHNT and CDR2 is FRNRAP. The CDR3 has 16 amino acids. The DNA for the CDR3 is TGTGCTAGTGGTTTGGTTATCGGGGACGGGAACTATGGCTACACCTTC. Translated, it gives CASGLVIGDGNYGYTF.

J is TRBJ1-5 and V is TRBV19, with TRBD1 identical over 8 bases. CDR3 length equals 15 residues. Trimming cost V 7 bases and J 2 bases; bases outside gene matches: 7. Per germline, CDR1 LNHDA and CDR2 SQIVND (reference sequence). The CDR3 spells CASTIQGAGNQPQHF. As DNA, the CDR3 is TGTGCCAGTACCATCCAGGGGGCTGGCAATCAGCCCCAGCATTTT.

Comments on this clonotype: With a much larger clone just one base away, this may be a read error. The chain employs TRBV12-3 or TRBV12-4 and TRBJ1-3; 8 nucleotides agree with TRBD1. The length of the CDR3 is 15 residues. The CDR3 sequence is CASSMQGASGNTISF. The CDR3, as DNA: TGTGCCAGCAGTATGCAGGGGGCTTCTGGAAACACCATATCTTTT.